This passage covers 4 T cell receptor beta chains from one sample sequenced in a study of shared clonotypes between healthy human individuals. The assay was immunoSEQ multiplex PCR, and TCRdb's table has in-frame clones only and misses some. Of a few million clones listed, nearly 97% are singletons. Sequences were obtained from naive CD4+ T cells sorted from blood. The subset is: CD45RA+ positively selected. The receptors stem from a man in his late teens or twenties in good health.

This chain connects TRBV6-6 to TRBJ2-5; D unclear. Trimming left V 6 bases short and J 1 base short, with 12 bases between. Germline V CDR1 and CDR2: MNHNY, SVGAGI (reference sequence). CDR3 length: 14 residues. The CDR3 bases are TGTGCCAGCAGACCACCGACGACCCAAGAGACCCAGTACTTC. Residues: CASRPPTTQETQYF.

This chain joins TRBV9 and TRBJ2-1; no definite D call. This CDR3 has 13 amino acids. Trimming left V 3 bases short and J 6 bases short, with 10 bases between. Germline loops: CDR1 SGDLS, CDR2 YYNGEE. DNA for the CDR3: TGTGCCAGCAGCGCTTCCTTCGGCAATGAGCAGTTCTTC. This encodes CASSASFGNEQFF.

V is TRBV30 and J is TRBJ2-4; the D gene is possibly TRBD1 (6 bases). This CDR3 region has 18 residues. The germline gives CDR1 GTSNPN, CDR2 SVGIG (reference sequence). V lost 3 bases to trimming and J lost 0 bases, with 21 bases between them. This CDR3 is CAWRTGNFYPVAKNIQYF. Here the CDR3 DNA reads TGTGCCTGGAGGACAGGCAACTTTTACCCCGTAGCCAAAAACATTCAGTACTTC.

This clone was observed a handful of times. The V and J genes are TRBV5-1 and TRBJ1-5; D uncertain. The ends were cut back, 2 bases at V and 3 bases at J, with 6 bases in the middle. The V gene's germline CDR1 is SGHRS and CDR2 YFSETQ. The CDR3 extends over 13 amino acids. CDR3 region: CASSFDFNQPQHF. The CDR3 DNA reads TGCGCCAGCAGCTTCGATTTCAATCAGCCCCAGCATTTT.